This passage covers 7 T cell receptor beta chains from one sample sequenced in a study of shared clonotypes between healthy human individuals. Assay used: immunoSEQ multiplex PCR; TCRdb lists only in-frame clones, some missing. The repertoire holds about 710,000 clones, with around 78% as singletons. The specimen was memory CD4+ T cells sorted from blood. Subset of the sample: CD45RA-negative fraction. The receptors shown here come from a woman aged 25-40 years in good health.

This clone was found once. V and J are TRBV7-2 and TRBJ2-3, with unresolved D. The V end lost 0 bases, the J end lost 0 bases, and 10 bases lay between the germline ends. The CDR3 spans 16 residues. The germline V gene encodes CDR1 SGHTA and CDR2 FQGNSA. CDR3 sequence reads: CASSLAAASSTDTQYF. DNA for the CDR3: TGTGCCAGCAGCTTAGCGGCGGCGTCTAGCACAGATACGCAGTATTTT.

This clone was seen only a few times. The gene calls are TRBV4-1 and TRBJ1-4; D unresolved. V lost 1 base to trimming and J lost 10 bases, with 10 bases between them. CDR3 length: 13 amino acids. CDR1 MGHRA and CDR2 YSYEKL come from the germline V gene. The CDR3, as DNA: TGCGCCAGCAGCCAAGGAGTAGGGCGAAAACTGTTTTTT. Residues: CASSQGVGRKLFF.

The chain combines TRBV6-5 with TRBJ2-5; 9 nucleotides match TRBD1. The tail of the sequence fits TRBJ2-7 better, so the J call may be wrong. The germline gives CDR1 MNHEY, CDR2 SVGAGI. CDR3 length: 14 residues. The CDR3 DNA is TGTGCCAGCAGGCCTGGACAGGGGCCCTACGAGCAGTACTTC. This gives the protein CASRPGQGPYEQYF.

The CDR3 DNA sequence: TGCGCCAGCAGCGCAACACCGGGACAGGGTATCCCTAGCGGGAGGGTAGATACGCAGTATTTT. Amino acid sequence: CASSATPGQGIPSGRVDTQYF. The chain joins TRBV5-1 to TRBJ2-3, with 12 positions matching TRBD2. Germline CDR1 is SGHRS and CDR2 is YFSETQ. Trimming removed 4 bases from V and 5 bases from J; junction bases left unmatched: 23. The CDR3 runs 21 residues.

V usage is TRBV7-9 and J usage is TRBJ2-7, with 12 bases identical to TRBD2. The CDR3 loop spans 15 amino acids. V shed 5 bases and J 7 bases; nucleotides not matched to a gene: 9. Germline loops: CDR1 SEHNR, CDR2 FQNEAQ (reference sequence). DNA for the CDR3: TGTGCCAGCAGCGTATTGACTAGCGGGAGCGGTGAGCAGTACTTC. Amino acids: CASSVLTSGSGEQYF.

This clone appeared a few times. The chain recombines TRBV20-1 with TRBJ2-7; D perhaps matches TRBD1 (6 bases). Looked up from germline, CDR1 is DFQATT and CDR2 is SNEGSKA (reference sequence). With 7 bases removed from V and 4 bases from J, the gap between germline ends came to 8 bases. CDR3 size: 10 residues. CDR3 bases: TGCAGTGTTCAGGGGTACGAGCAGTACTTC. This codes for CSVQGYEQYF.

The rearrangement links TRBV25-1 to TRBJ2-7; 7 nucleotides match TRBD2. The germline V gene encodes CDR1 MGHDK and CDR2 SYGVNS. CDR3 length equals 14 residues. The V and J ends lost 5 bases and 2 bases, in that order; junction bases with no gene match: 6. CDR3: CASSNLAEAYEQYF. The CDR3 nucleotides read TGTGCCAGCAGTAATCTAGCGGAGGCCTACGAGCAGTACTTC.